A selection of T cell receptor beta chains follows, all from one sample in a study of cytomegalovirus exposure and HLA in healthy donors. Libraries were prepared by immunoSEQ multiplex PCR; TCRdb keeps only in-frame clonotypes and omits some of them. The data contain some 100,000 clones, around 72% of them seen just once; the ten biggest clones take up over 12%. The sample consisted of PBMCs. Every receptor here comes from a male donor in good health and CMV-seropositive. The CDR3 runs from the conserved cysteine through the conserved F or W. The D gene is left open where the match is weak. The size field is filled for only some rows; it gives once, few, many or a size class.

TRBV4-2	15	NA	NA	TRBJ2-5	TGTGCCAGCAGCCAAGAGAGGGGGTACCAAGAGACCCAGTACTTC	CASSQERGYQETQYF
TRBV6-1	14	NA	TRBD1	TRBJ1-5	TGTGCCAGCAGTTCAGGGGGAAGCAATCAGCCCCAGCATTTT	CASSSGGSNQPQHF
TRBV7-6	14	NA	NA	TRBJ2-3	TGTGCCAGCAGCTTAATTCCGTCCACAGATACGCAGTATTTT	CASSLIPSTDTQYF
TRBV11-3	16	once	TRBD1	TRBJ2-5	TGTGCCAGCAGCTTAGACATTCGACAGGGACAAGAGACCCAGTACTTC	CASSLDIRQGQETQYF
TRBV4-1	15	few	TRBD2	TRBJ2-5	TGCGCCAGCAGCCAGCGGGGGGGCCTGGGAGAGACCCAGTACTTC	CASSQRGGLGETQYF
TRBV10-3	14	NA	NA	TRBJ2-7	TGTGCCATCAGTGACATACGGGCGGGAAACGAGCAGTACTTC	CAISDIRAGNEQYF
TRBV6-1	14	NA	NA	TRBJ1-1	TGTGCCAGCAGTGGCGACAGGAAGAACACTGAAGCTTTCTTT	CASSGDRKNTEAFF
TRBV5-6	15	NA	NA	TRBJ2-7	TGTGCCAGCAGCCCAGACCCTGGACTGGCGGCGGAGCAGTACTTC	CASSPDPGLAAEQYF
TRBV4-2	17	NA	TRBD2	TRBJ2-4	TGTGCCAGCAGCCAACCCAGCGGGGGCTCTGCCAAAAACATTCAGTACTTC	CASSQPSGGSAKNIQYF
TRBV15	13	NA	TRBD1	TRBJ2-7	TGTGCCACCAGCAGAGACAGGGGGCGGGAGCAGTACTTC	CATSRDRGREQYF
TRBV27	16	NA	TRBD1	TRBJ1-4	TGTGCCAGCAGTTTCTACCCGGGACAGGGTAATGAAAAACTGTTTTTT	CASSFYPGQGNEKLFF
TRBV6-5	15	NA	NA	TRBJ2-6	TGTGCCAGCAGTTACGAGCTCTCTGGGGCCAACGTCCTGACTTTC	CASSYELSGANVLTF
TRBV5-4	14	NA	TRBD1	TRBJ1-6	TGTGCCAGCAGCTCGACAGGGGGGACATCACCCCTCCACTTT	CASSSTGGTSPLHF
TRBV9	15	NA	NA	TRBJ1-1	TGTGCCAGCAGCAAAGAGGAGGGAAGGGACACTGAAGCTTTCTTT	CASSKEEGRDTEAFF
TRBV7-9	13	once	NA	TRBJ1-1	TGTGCCAGCAGCTGGACAGCCGGCGCTGAAGCTTTCTTT	CASSWTAGAEAFF
TRBV6-1	13	NA	NA	TRBJ1-3	TGTGCCAGCAGTGAAGACTTCGGAAACACCATATATTTT	CASSEDFGNTIYF
TRBV7-9	12	NA	TRBD1	TRBJ1-1	TGTGCCAGCAGCGGGACAGGGGAGTATGTGTTCTTT	CASSGTGEYVFF
TRBV10-3	15	NA	TRBD1	TRBJ2-7	TGTGCCATCAGTTATCCGGGACAGGGGAAATACGAGCAGTACTTC	CAISYPGQGKYEQYF
TRBV28	15	NA	NA	TRBJ1-1	TGTGCCAGCACAGGGTTACGGGCTGGGGACACTGAAGCTTTCTTT	CASTGLRAGDTEAFF
TRBV7-9	14	NA	NA	TRBJ1-5	TGTGCCAGCAGCTCTACGGGGGGCAATCAGCCCCAGCATTTT	CASSSTGGNQPQHF
TRBV7-2	15	once	TRBD1	TRBJ2-5	TGTGCCAGCAGCTTTACCGGGACAGACCAAGAGACCCAGTACTTC	CASSFTGTDQETQYF
TRBV5-4	13	NA	NA	TRBJ1-1	TGTGCCAGCAGCTTGGGGGAGAACCTGAGAGCTTTCTTT	CASSLGENLRAFF
TRBV5-6	15	NA	TRBD2	TRBJ2-7	TGTGCCAGCAGCCCACGGGGGGGCAGCTCCTACGAGCAGTACTTC	CASSPRGGSSYEQYF
TRBV5-4	14	NA	TRBD1	TRBJ1-6	TGTGCCAGCAGCTTTGACAGGGACGGTTCACCCCTCCACTTT	CASSFDRDGSPLHF
TRBV7-9	16	few	TRBD1	TRBJ2-7	TGTGCCAGCAGCGCCGGGGGGACAGGGACGCTTTATGGGCAGTACTTC	CASSAGGTGTLYGQYF
TRBV6-1	13	NA	NA	TRBJ2-2	TGTGCCAGCAGTGAATCGGAGTCCGGGGAGCTGTTTTTT	CASSESESGELFF
TRBV18	16	NA	TRBD1	TRBJ2-2	TGTGCCAGCCACGCTGGACAGGGGGCACCGACCGGGGAGCTGTTTTTT	CASHAGQGAPTGELFF
TRBV11-2	15	NA	NA	TRBJ2-3	TGTGCCAGCAGCTTAGTGGGGGGGCCGGCAGATACGCAGTATTTT	CASSLVGGPADTQYF